The clone carrying this T cell receptor (beta chain) was picked up one time. The antigen is unknown. After removal of 7 bases from V and 1 base from J, the junction contained 4 bases not matched to a gene. In germline, CDR1 is SEHNR, CDR2 FQNEAQ (reference sequence). The CDR3 has 14 amino acids. The donors were members of the validation cohort, which comprised 90 to 150 subjects and was separate from the first cohort of around 700 subjects. This sample was included in a study of cytomegalovirus exposure and HLA in healthy donors. Across the study: A later analysis reported the 120 or so validation repertoires used the same platform as the 500 to 800 first-cohort repertoires.

Produced via immunoSEQ multiplex PCR; TCRdb's table is partial and in-frame only. Of about 140,000 clones listed, over 90% are singletons. Study-wide findings and caveats: Rarity characterized most TCR sequences, yet some public TCRs appeared in many donors. In vitro assays verified that a few CMV-associated chains recognized CMV antigens specifically.

The chain combines TRBV7-9 with TRBJ2-1; 7 nucleotides agree with TRBD2. Specimen: PBMCs. This receptor was obtained from a man between 18 and 35 years old in good health and CMV-seropositive. The chain's CDR3 is CASTEGGSYNEQFF. The CDR3 DNA reads TGTGCCAGCACAGAGGGAGGGTCCTACAATGAGCAGTTCTTC.